This section outlines one T cell receptor (beta chain) sequence together with its context. The data were obtained in a study of blood T cells in healthy people across ages. Each sample yielded at least 6.5 million isolated PBMCs. J gave up 4 bases and V 1 base, and 4 bases lay outside the gene matches. The CDR3 runs to 16 residues. The germline V gene encodes CDR1 SGHVS and CDR2 FQNEAQ. The authors ran a second PCR of about 7 to 12 cycles using a sample-barcoded 5' primer and a J-beta primer mix. There were at least 3 million CDR3-containing paired-end reads obtained from each sample. MiXCR was run by TCRdb on the 5' RACE reads, yielding one entry per CDR3 protein. The table includes roughly 500,000 distinct CDR3 sequences, more than 20% detected once. These data also formed part of another study, on T cells of mothers and their children.

The TCR originated in a boy between 10 and 17 years old in good health. The genes are TRBV7-8 and TRBJ2-1; TRBD1 matches at 10 bases. The specimen was blood. The CDR3 here is CASSLVEGQGYNEQFF. CDR3 sequence (DNA): TGTGCCAGCAGCTTAGTAGAGGGACAGGGGTACAATGAGCAGTTCTTC.